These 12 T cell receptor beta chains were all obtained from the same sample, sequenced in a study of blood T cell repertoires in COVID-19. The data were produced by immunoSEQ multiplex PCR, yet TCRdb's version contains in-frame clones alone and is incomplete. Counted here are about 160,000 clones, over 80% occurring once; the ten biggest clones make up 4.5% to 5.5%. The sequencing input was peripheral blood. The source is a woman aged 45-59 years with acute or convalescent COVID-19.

CDR3 coding DNA: TGTGCCGGAAAGACAGGGACCGGGACTGAAGCTTTCTTT. Residues: CAGKTGTGTEAFF. The chain links TRBV10-3 to TRBJ1-1, with 7 positions matching TRBD1. Germline V gene lookup returns CDR1 ENHRY and CDR2 SYGVKD. With V trimmed by 11 bases and J by 5 bases, 11 bases remained unmatched. This CDR3 contains 13 residues.

The chain's CDR3 is CASSQGLQGRNTEAFF. The DNA of the CDR3 is TGTGCCAGCAGCCAAGGTCTCCAGGGAAGGAACACTGAAGCTTTCTTT. The chain employs TRBV3-1 (or the pseudogene TRBV3-2) and TRBJ1-1, with D possibly matching TRBD1 (5 bases). The length of the CDR3 is 16 residues. Germline-derived CDR1 and CDR2 are LGHDT and YNNKEL (reference sequence). V was trimmed by 1 base and J by 1 base, leaving 13 bases between them.

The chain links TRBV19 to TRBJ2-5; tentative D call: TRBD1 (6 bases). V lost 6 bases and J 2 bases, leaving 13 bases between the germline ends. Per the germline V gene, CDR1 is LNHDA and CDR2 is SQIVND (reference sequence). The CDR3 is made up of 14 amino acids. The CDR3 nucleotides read TGTGCCAGTAGAGGCAGGGGAGTACAAGAGACCCAGTACTTC. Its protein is CASRGRGVQETQYF.

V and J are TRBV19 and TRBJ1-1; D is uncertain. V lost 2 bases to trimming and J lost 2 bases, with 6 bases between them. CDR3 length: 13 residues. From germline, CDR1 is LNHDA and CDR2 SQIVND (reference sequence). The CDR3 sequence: CASSIMANTEAFF. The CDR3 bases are TGTGCCAGTAGTATAATGGCTAACACTGAAGCTTTCTTT.

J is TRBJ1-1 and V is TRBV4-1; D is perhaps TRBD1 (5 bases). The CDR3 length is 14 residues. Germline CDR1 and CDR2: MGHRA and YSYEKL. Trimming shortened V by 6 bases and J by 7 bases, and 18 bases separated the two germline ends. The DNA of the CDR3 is TGCGCCAGCAGAGGCATAGCGGGACGTTTTGAAGCTTTCTTT. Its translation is CASRGIAGRFEAFF.

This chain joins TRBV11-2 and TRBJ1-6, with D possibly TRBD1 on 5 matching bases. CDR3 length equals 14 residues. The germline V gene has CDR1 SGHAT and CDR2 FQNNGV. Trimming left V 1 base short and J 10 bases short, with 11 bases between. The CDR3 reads CASSLGDRRSPLHF. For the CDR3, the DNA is TGTGCCAGCAGCTTAGGAGACAGAAGATCACCCCTCCACTTT.

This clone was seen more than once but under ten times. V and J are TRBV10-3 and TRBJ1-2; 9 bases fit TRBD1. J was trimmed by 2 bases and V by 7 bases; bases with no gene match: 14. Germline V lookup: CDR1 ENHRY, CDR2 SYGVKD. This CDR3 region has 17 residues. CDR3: CAITPNTGGASNYGYTF. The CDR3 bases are TGTGCCATCACCCCCAATACAGGGGGCGCCTCGAACTATGGCTACACCTTC.

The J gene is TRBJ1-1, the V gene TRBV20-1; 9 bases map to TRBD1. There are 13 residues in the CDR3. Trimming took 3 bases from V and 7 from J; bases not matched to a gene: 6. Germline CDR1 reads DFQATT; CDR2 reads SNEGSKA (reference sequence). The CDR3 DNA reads TGCAGTGCTAGTCTCGGGACAGGGATTGAAGCTTTCTTT. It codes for CSASLGTGIEAFF.

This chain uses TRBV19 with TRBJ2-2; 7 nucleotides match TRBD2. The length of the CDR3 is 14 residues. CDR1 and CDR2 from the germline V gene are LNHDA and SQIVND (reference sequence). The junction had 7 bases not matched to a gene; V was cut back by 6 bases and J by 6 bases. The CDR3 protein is CASRGLVGSGELFF. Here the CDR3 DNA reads TGTGCCAGTAGAGGACTAGTAGGGTCCGGGGAGCTGTTTTTT.

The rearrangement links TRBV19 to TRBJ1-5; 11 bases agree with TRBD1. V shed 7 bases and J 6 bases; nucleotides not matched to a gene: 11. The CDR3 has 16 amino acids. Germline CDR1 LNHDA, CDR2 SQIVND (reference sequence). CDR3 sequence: CASNDPGQGVRQPQHF. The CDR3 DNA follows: TGTGCCAGTAACGATCCGGGACAGGGGGTTCGTCAGCCCCAGCATTTT.

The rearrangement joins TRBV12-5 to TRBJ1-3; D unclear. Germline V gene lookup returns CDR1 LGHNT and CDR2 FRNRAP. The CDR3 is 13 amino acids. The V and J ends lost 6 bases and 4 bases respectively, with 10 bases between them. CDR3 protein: CASGESPGNTIYF. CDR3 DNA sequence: TGTGCTAGTGGGGAGAGTCCGGGAAACACCATATATTTT.

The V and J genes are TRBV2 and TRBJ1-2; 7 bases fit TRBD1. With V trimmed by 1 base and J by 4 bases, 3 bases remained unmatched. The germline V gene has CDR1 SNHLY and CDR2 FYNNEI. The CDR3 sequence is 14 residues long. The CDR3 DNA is TGTGCCAGCAGTGAAGTAGGGGGCGGCTATGGCTACACCTTC. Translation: CASSEVGGGYGYTF.